This passage covers 4 T cell receptor beta chains from one sample sequenced in a study of a mutant IDH1 vaccine in newly diagnosed glioma. For these TCRs, the target antigens are not known. Time point meaning: week 11, during vaccination. The content of each vaccine dose was 300 ug of mutant IDH1 20-mer peptide, and topical imiquimod accompanied it. Clones were sequenced by immunoSEQ multiplex PCR, and TCRdb holds only the in-frame ones, with some missing. The sample includes about 21,000 clones, about 90% seen only once; the top ten take around 6%. Material: PBMCs, obtained from a glioma patient whose treatment included an IDH1 peptide vaccine. These receptors were obtained from a woman aged 40 to 49 with glioma.

The rearrangement uses TRBV4-2 and TRBJ1-4; maybe TRBD1 (5 bases). This CDR3 has 17 amino acids. Trimming pared 1 base from V and 7 bases from J, leaving 19 bases between. Germline CDR1 is LGHNA and CDR2 is YNFKEQ. The CDR3 DNA follows: TGTGCCAGCAGCCAAGTCGCGCTCGGGGCACGGGGTGAAAAACTGTTTTTT. Translation gives CASSQVALGARGEKLFF.

This clone has only one observation. The gene calls are TRBV15 and TRBJ1-1; D perhaps matches TRBD1 (6 bases). The germline V gene has CDR1 LNHNV and CDR2 YYDKDF (reference sequence). This CDR3 spans 14 amino acids. V was clipped by 0 bases and J by 4 bases, with 9 bases between them. CDR3 amino acids: CATSRDAGVTEAFF. CDR3 sequence (DNA): TGTGCCACCAGCAGAGATGCAGGGGTCACTGAAGCTTTCTTT.

The V gene is TRBV2, the J gene TRBJ1-4; TRBD1 aligns across 7 bases. Trimming took 6 bases from V and 7 from J; bases not matched to a gene: 8. This CDR3 is 14 amino acids long. Germline V lookup: CDR1 SNHLY, CDR2 FYNNEI. The CDR3 sequence: CASSQTGIGEKLFF. The DNA for the CDR3 is TGTGCCAGCAGCCAGACAGGGATTGGTGAAAAACTGTTTTTT.

The rearrangement links TRBV30 to TRBJ2-2; D is ambiguous. The CDR3 extends over 14 amino acids. Germline V gives CDR1 GTSNPN, CDR2 SVGIG (reference sequence). The V gene lost 3 bases and the J gene lost 0 bases, with 8 bases spanning the gap. CDR3 in amino acids: CAWRVRTNTGELFF. DNA for the CDR3: TGTGCCTGGAGGGTCCGGACGAACACCGGGGAGCTGTTTTTT.